The next 17 T cell receptor beta chains were all read from a single sample in a study of cytomegalovirus exposure and HLA in healthy donors (dated by TCRdb to 2017 to 2019). Library method: the immunoSEQ multiplex PCR assay. For the multiplex PCR, a mixture combining 60 forward primers for TCR Vbeta segments and 13 reverse primers for TCR Jbeta segments was used. In its TCRdb copy, this immuneACCESS table keeps in-frame sequences only and misses some clones. Where compared with another copy, unresolved V genes explain less than half of these, and the others have no known cause. The sample includes more than 250,000 clones, with around 90% observed a single time. The ten biggest clones cover 2% to 3% of the sample. The sequencing sample was made of PBMCs. The receptors here all came from a woman younger than 30 in good health and CMV-seronegative.

The rearrangement joins TRBV11-1 to TRBJ2-3, with 8 bases matching TRBD2. The CDR3 covers 16 residues. With V trimmed by 9 bases and J by 9 bases, 20 bases remained unmatched. The V gene's germline CDR1 is SGHAT and CDR2 FQDESV (reference sequence). This CDR3 is CASKPLAGGREGTQYF. In DNA form, the CDR3 reads TGTGCCAGTAAACCGTTGGCGGGGGGCCGCGAGGGGACGCAGTATTTT.

J is TRBJ1-2 and V is TRBV18; no firm D call. The CDR3 loop spans 15 amino acids. Trimming removed 0 bases from V and 2 bases from J, with 10 bases in between. Germline CDR1 is KGHSH and CDR2 is LQKENI. CDR3 nucleotide sequence: TGTGCCAGCTCACCACCGAGGGCAGTGAACTATGGCTACACCTTC. This encodes CASSPPRAVNYGYTF.

The chain links TRBV4-2 to TRBJ2-7, with 10 bases that match TRBD2. From germline, CDR1 is LGHNA and CDR2 YNFKEQ. The CDR3 consists of 15 residues. The trim removed 3 bases at V and 4 bases at J, leaving 6 bases unmatched. Here the CDR3 DNA reads TGTGCCAGCAGCCAGGCTAGCGGGGGAAAATACGAGCAGTACTTC. This sequence encodes CASSQASGGKYEQYF.

This clone has just a few counts. J is TRBJ1-1 and V is TRBV7-6; 7 positions match TRBD1. Germline V gives CDR1 SGHVS, CDR2 FNYEAQ. The CDR3 length is 14 residues. With 4 bases clipped from V and 0 bases from J, the junction kept 2 bases outside the gene matches. CDR3 sequence reads: CASSWDRLNTEAFF. CDR3 bases: TGTGCCAGCAGCTGGGACAGACTGAACACTGAAGCTTTCTTT.

The chain employs TRBV2 and TRBJ1-5, with D perhaps TRBD1 (6 bases). The CDR3 is 14 amino acids. CDR1 and CDR2 (germline): SNHLY, FYNNEI. Between the trimmed V and J ends, which lost 6 bases and 3 bases, there was a span of 12 bases. The CDR3 DNA reads TGTGCCAGCAGAACCACAGGGAACAATCAGCCCCAGCATTTT. Translation: CASRTTGNNQPQHF.

The chain has TRBV9 and TRBJ1-6; a possible D gene is TRBD1 (5 bases). V was pared by 0 bases and J by 7 bases, with 17 bases between. Germline V gene lookup returns CDR1 SGDLS and CDR2 YYNGEE. The CDR3 has 17 residues. DNA of the CDR3: TGTGCCAGCAGCGTAGCCAGGACACCCGAAAGCAATTCACCCCTCCACTTT. This encodes CASSVARTPESNSPLHF.

This clone was observed a single time. The gene calls are TRBV6-1 and TRBJ2-7, with 7 positions matching TRBD1. This CDR3 has 14 amino acids. J gave up 2 bases and V 5 bases, and 6 bases lay outside the gene matches. The germline gives CDR1 MNHNS, CDR2 SASEGT. CDR3 bases: TGTGCCAGCAGTCGAGTCCAGGGGGCCTACGAGCAGTACTTC. Its protein is CASSRVQGAYEQYF.

The chain links TRBV12-5 to TRBJ1-2, with TRBD1 as a possible D gene (6 bases). Trimming left V 6 bases short and J 2 bases short, with 22 bases between. The CDR3 consists of 17 residues. The germline gives CDR1 LGHNT, CDR2 FRNRAP. This chain's CDR3 is CASGLGAGYPLNYGYTF. CDR3 in DNA: TGTGCTAGTGGACTGGGGGCAGGGTATCCCCTAAACTATGGCTACACCTTC.

V usage is TRBV30 and J usage is TRBJ1-1; TRBD1 is a possible D gene (5 bases). The germline V gene encodes CDR1 GTSNPN and CDR2 SVGIG (reference sequence). The CDR3 is made up of 16 amino acids. Trimming shortened V by 5 bases and J by 1 base, and 20 bases separated the two germline ends. The CDR3: CAWSGGVLRTNTEAFF. DNA for the CDR3: TGTGCCTGGTCGGGGGGGGTCCTAAGGACGAACACTGAAGCTTTCTTT.

The chain uses TRBV5-4 and TRBJ1-1; 10 bases map to TRBD1. The germline V gene encodes CDR1 SGHNT and CDR2 YYREEE (reference sequence). V lost 2 bases, J lost 4 bases, and 5 bases stayed unmatched. This CDR3 comprises 15 residues. CDR3 amino acids: CASSLSTGGRTEAFF. The CDR3, as DNA: TGTGCCAGCAGCTTATCGACAGGGGGCCGCACTGAAGCTTTCTTT.

CDR3 sequence (DNA): TGTGCCAGTAGTCTTTCGGGGAGGACTGAAGCTTTCTTT. It specifies CASSLSGRTEAFF. This chain links TRBV19 with TRBJ1-1; D gene ambiguous. The CDR3 is 13 amino acids. V gave up 5 bases and J gave up 5 bases, with 12 bases separating them. The germline CDR1 and CDR2 sequences are LNHDA and SQIVND (reference sequence).

The rearrangement links TRBV19 to TRBJ1-4; D is uncertain. The CDR3 spans 15 residues. V was shortened by 4 bases and J by 0 bases, with 9 bases between the two germline ends. The V gene's germline CDR1 is LNHDA and CDR2 SQIVND (reference sequence). In DNA form, the CDR3 reads TGTGCCAGTAGTAAGCATACAGCAACTAATGAAAAACTGTTTTTT. It yields the protein CASSKHTATNEKLFF.

This chain links TRBV4-1 with TRBJ2-7; 9 bases agree with TRBD1. CDR3 length equals 15 residues. From germline, CDR1 is MGHRA and CDR2 YSYEKL. V lost 3 bases, J lost 5 bases, and 8 bases stayed unmatched. Here the CDR3 DNA reads TGCGCCAGCAGCCAGGCCGGGACAGGGTACAACGAGCAGTACTTC. It specifies CASSQAGTGYNEQYF.

As DNA, the CDR3 is TGCGCCAGCAGCCAAGATAGTAACAGCTACTATGGCTACACCTTC. This codes for CASSQDSNSYYGYTF. The chain joins TRBV4-1 to TRBJ1-2; D is ambiguous. Germline CDR1 and CDR2: MGHRA and YSYEKL. The V and J ends lost 0 bases and 3 bases respectively, with 11 bases between them. The CDR3 is made up of 15 amino acids.

The V gene is TRBV7-3, the J gene TRBJ2-1; unclear D gene. Trimming stripped 5 bases from V and 1 base from J, with 12 bases between. CDR3 size: 15 residues. Germline-derived CDR1 and CDR2 are SGHTA and FQGTGA. The CDR3 region is CASSPLVASYNEQFF. The CDR3 bases are TGTGCCAGCAGCCCCCTCGTGGCATCCTACAATGAGCAGTTCTTC. Full variable domain (outside the CDR3, taken from reference TRBV7-3 and TRBJ2-1): GAGVSQTPSNKVTEKGKYVELRCDPISGHTALYWYRQSLGQGPEFLIYFQGTGAADDSGLPNDRFFAVRPEGSVSTLKIQRTERGDSAVYLCASSPLVASYNEQFFGPGTRLTVL.

The V and J genes are TRBV7-6 and TRBJ1-1, with TRBD1 as a possible D gene (6 bases). The germline V and J ends were trimmed by 5 bases and 3 bases, with 16 bases remaining between them. Germline V CDR1 and CDR2: SGHVS, FNYEAQ. CDR3 length: 15 residues. The CDR3 coding sequence is TGTGCCAGCAGCCAATACAGGGACGGGGACACTGAAGCTTTCTTT. Translating it yields CASSQYRDGDTEAFF.

V usage is TRBV7-8 and J usage is TRBJ2-1; 11 bases are shared with TRBD2. With 3 bases clipped from V and 0 bases from J, the junction kept 10 bases outside the gene matches. The CDR3 length is 19 residues. CDR1 is SGHVS, CDR2 FQNEAQ, per germline. The CDR3 sequence: CASSFLAGGSLSSYNEQFF. The CDR3 DNA sequence: TGTGCCAGCAGCTTTCTAGCGGGGGGATCCCTCTCCTCCTACAATGAGCAGTTCTTC.